Listed here are 18 T cell receptor beta chains from one sample, sequenced in a study of blood T cell repertoires in COVID-19. The protocol was immunoSEQ multiplex PCR, while the TCRdb copy is restricted to in-frame clones and leaves out a portion. In the table there are some 49,000 clones, about 90% of which are singletons. The sequenced sample consisted of peripheral blood. The receptors originated from a man aged 45-65 years with active COVID-19.

The chain combines TRBV18 with TRBJ2-1, with D possibly TRBD2 on 5 matching bases. V was clipped by 1 base and J by 7 bases, with 11 bases between them. This CDR3 is built from 14 residues. CDR1 is KGHSH, CDR2 LQKENI, per germline. In DNA, the CDR3 is TGTGCCAGCTCACCACGCCGGGGTCCGAATGAGCAGTTCTTC. It is translated as CASSPRRGPNEQFF.

This chain links TRBV5-8 with TRBJ2-7; weak D call: TRBD2 (5 bases). This CDR3 has 12 amino acids. The germline gives CDR1 SGHTS, CDR2 YDEGEE. V dropped 2 bases and J dropped 3 bases, with 6 bases sitting between them. The CDR3 nucleotides are TGTGCCAGCAGCTTACGGGGCTACGAGCAGTACTTC. Translating gives CASSLRGYEQYF.

This clone turned up a few times. The chain combines TRBV5-1 with TRBJ2-1; TRBD1 aligns across 7 bases. The CDR3 contains 15 residues. V lost 1 base and J lost 7; bases outside the gene matches: 8. In germline, CDR1 is SGHRS, CDR2 YFSETQ. CDR3 in amino acids: CASSLMAGGRNEQFF. The CDR3 nucleotides read TGCGCCAGCAGCTTGATGGCAGGGGGTCGGAATGAGCAGTTCTTC.

The chain combines TRBV19 with TRBJ2-2; D might be TRBD1 (5 bases). This CDR3 comprises 18 residues. The V end lost 5 bases, the J end lost 4 bases, and 23 bases lay between the germline ends. The germline gives CDR1 LNHDA, CDR2 SQIVND (reference sequence). CDR3 nucleotides: TGTGCCAGTAGTGCCCGGTTAGGGGCCACCAAGGGCACCGGGGAGCTGTTTTTT. This gives the protein CASSARLGATKGTGELFF.

The chain combines TRBV20-1 with TRBJ2-3; 8 bases align to TRBD2. The CDR3 has 15 residues. Germline assignment: CDR1 DFQATT and CDR2 SNEGSKA (reference sequence). Germline trimming cut 3 bases from V and 3 bases from J; bases unmatched to any gene: 8. The CDR3 loop reads CSASSGGARTDTQYF. The CDR3 bases are TGCAGTGCTAGTTCCGGGGGGGCGAGAACAGATACGCAGTATTTT.

The genes are TRBV5-1 and TRBJ2-1, with TRBD1 identical over 8 bases. The V gene's germline CDR1 is SGHRS and CDR2 YFSETQ. CDR3 length: 14 amino acids. Losses at the gene ends were 5 bases for V and 4 bases for J; bases not matched to a gene: 5. The CDR3 loop reads CASRPGTGYNEQFF. DNA for the CDR3: TGCGCCAGCAGACCCGGGACAGGTTACAATGAGCAGTTCTTC.

Concerning this clone: Relative to the germline gene, one junction end is altered; a read error may explain this. The V call is TRBV7-2, the J call TRBJ2-2, with 11 bases identical to TRBD2. This CDR3 has 16 residues. The germline V gene has CDR1 SGHTA and CDR2 FQGNSA. The CDR3 region has the DNA TGTGCCAGCAGCCTAGCGGGGGGATTCGGCACCGGGGAGCTGTTTTTT. This sequence encodes CASSLAGGFGTGELFF.

The CDR3 loop is CASSPNRASSYNEQFF. CDR3 bases: TGTGCCAGCAGCCCGAACAGGGCCAGCTCCTACAATGAGCAGTTCTTC. The chain has TRBV3-1 (or the pseudogene TRBV3-2) and TRBJ2-1; D might be TRBD1 (6 bases). The V and J ends lost 4 bases and 0 bases respectively, with 13 bases between them. This CDR3 has 16 amino acids. CDR1 and CDR2 from the germline V gene are LGHDT and YNNKEL (reference sequence).

This rearrangement joins TRBV27 to TRBJ2-6; D not certain. Trimming cost V 10 bases and J 4 bases, with 14 bases left between them. This CDR3 has 14 amino acids. Germline lookup yields CDR1 MNHEY and CDR2 SMNVEV (reference sequence). The CDR3: CATSFWAGANVLTF. CDR3 coding DNA: TGTGCCACCTCTTTTTGGGCCGGGGCCAACGTCCTGACTTTC.

This chain links TRBV10-2 with TRBJ1-2; 8 positions agree with TRBD1. The V segment lost 8 bases and the J segment 7 bases; nucleotides outside the gene matches: 18. The germline gives CDR1 WSHSY, CDR2 SAAADI. This CDR3 region has 16 residues. The CDR3: CASVAGGAARRGGYTF. CDR3 DNA sequence: TGCGCCAGCGTGGCAGGGGGCGCAGCAAGGAGAGGTGGCTACACCTTC.

The chain couples TRBV7-2 to TRBJ2-2; 9 bases line up with TRBD1. Trimming took 4 bases from V and 5 from J; bases not matched to a gene: 2. Germline CDR1 is SGHTA and CDR2 is FQGNSA. This CDR3 spans 14 amino acids. CDR3 in DNA: TGTGCCAGCAGCTGGGGACAGGGAACCGGGGAGCTGTTTTTT. Encoded protein: CASSWGQGTGELFF. The variable domain in full, with the rest retrieved from reference TRBV7-2 and TRBJ2-2, is GAGVSQSPSNKVTEKGKDVELRCDPISGHTALYWYRQSLGQGLEFLIYFQGNSAPDKSGLPSDRFSAERTGGSVSTLTIQRTQQEDSAVYLCASSWGQGTGELFFGEGSRLTVL.

The CDR3: CASSSGQGVWGYGYTF. The CDR3 bases are TGCGCCAGCAGCTCCGGACAGGGCGTTTGGGGCTATGGCTACACCTTC. The chain uses TRBV5-1 and TRBJ1-2; 8 nucleotides line up with TRBD1. Germline V gene data show CDR1 as SGHRS and CDR2 as YFSETQ. The CDR3 runs to 16 residues. V shed 3 bases, J shed 4 bases, and the junction held 11 bases outside the gene matches.

The gene calls are TRBV6-2 or TRBV6-3 and TRBJ2-2, with 8 positions matching TRBD1. Trimming at V came to 0 bases and at J to 3 bases, leaving 3 bases not matched to a gene. The CDR3 covers 16 residues. Looked up from germline, CDR1 is MNHEY and CDR2 is SVGEGT. This CDR3 reads CASSYSQGAHTGELFF. DNA of the CDR3: TGTGCCAGCAGTTACTCGCAGGGGGCGCACACCGGGGAGCTGTTTTTT.

The chain combines TRBV19 with TRBJ2-1; 7 bases fit TRBD2. This CDR3 has 18 amino acids. Germline loops: CDR1 LNHDA, CDR2 SQIVND (reference sequence). Trimming cost V 4 bases and J 4 bases; bases outside gene matches: 16. This CDR3 is CASSTEGPPLAVYNEQFF. CDR3 nucleotides: TGTGCCAGTAGTACCGAGGGGCCCCCGCTAGCGGTGTACAATGAGCAGTTCTTC.

This clone has just one count. V is TRBV28 and J is TRBJ2-1; 8 bases match TRBD2. Per germline, CDR1 MDHEN and CDR2 SYDVKM. The CDR3 is 14 amino acids. V lost 7 bases and J lost 7; bases outside the gene matches: 9. CDR3 coding DNA: TGTGCCAGCATTCCAGCGGGGGCTAGGAATGAGCAGTTCTTC. Encoded protein: CASIPAGARNEQFF.

J is TRBJ2-3 and V is TRBV5-4, with 10 bases that match TRBD2. Looked up from germline, CDR1 is SGHNT and CDR2 is YYREEE (reference sequence). V dropped 2 bases and J dropped 1; count of bases not matched to a gene: 7. The CDR3 extends over 17 amino acids. As DNA, the CDR3 is TGTGCCAGCAGCTTACTGCCTAGCGGGGGAGGCACAGATACGCAGTATTTT. It yields the protein CASSLLPSGGGTDTQYF.

The CDR3 DNA sequence: TGTGCCATCAGTGAGTCGGGTCGACTAGCGGGGGAGGACCAGTACTTC. As protein: CAISESGRLAGEDQYF. The chain is built from TRBV10-3 and TRBJ2-7, with 12 bases matching TRBD2. From germline, CDR1 is ENHRY and CDR2 SYGVKD. The V segment lost 0 bases and the J segment 10 bases; nucleotides outside the gene matches: 10. The CDR3 is made up of 16 amino acids.

The rearrangement joins TRBV4-1 to TRBJ2-3, with 14 bases aligning to TRBD2. This CDR3 is built from 16 residues. CDR1 and CDR2 (germline): MGHRA, YSYEKL. V trimming: 3 bases; J trimming: 6 bases; junction bases outside the gene matches: 5. CDR3 amino acids: CASSQTSGGAFDTQYF. In DNA form, the CDR3 reads TGCGCCAGCAGCCAGACTAGCGGGGGGGCCTTCGATACGCAGTATTTT.